This record concerns one T cell receptor beta chain sequence. The antigen remains undetermined. Regarding treatment: some 20 received Ad26.COV2.S at low or high dose, single or two shots; about 5 received placebo; per-sample allocation not given. Day 63 after the first injection of vaccine or placebo was the sampling time. Germline assignment: CDR1 DFQATT and CDR2 SNEGSKA (reference sequence). CDR3 length: 16 residues. Trimming at V came to 3 bases and at J to 6 bases, leaving 14 bases not matched to a gene. Profiling relied on immunoSEQ multiplex PCR, and the TCRdb table lists in-frame clones only, not all of them. Among roughly 240,000 clones, 85% to 90% were seen once, and the ten largest hold roughly 10%. The data originate from a study of Ad26.COV2.S vaccination and SARS-CoV-2 variants. Findings of the study overall: Recipients given vaccine exceeded placebo recipients in spike-specific TCR breadth.

The TCR sequence derives from a person between 18 and 59 years old who received the Ad26.COV2.S COVID-19 vaccine or a placebo. The chain uses TRBV20-1 and TRBJ2-7; TRBD1 agrees at 10 bases. The sequences come from peripheral blood, collected in a trial of Ad26.COV2.S vaccine versus placebo. CDR3 residues: CSASGDRGLSSPEQYF. CDR3 bases: TGCAGTGCTAGTGGGGACAGGGGTTTATCGTCCCCCGAGCAGTACTTC.